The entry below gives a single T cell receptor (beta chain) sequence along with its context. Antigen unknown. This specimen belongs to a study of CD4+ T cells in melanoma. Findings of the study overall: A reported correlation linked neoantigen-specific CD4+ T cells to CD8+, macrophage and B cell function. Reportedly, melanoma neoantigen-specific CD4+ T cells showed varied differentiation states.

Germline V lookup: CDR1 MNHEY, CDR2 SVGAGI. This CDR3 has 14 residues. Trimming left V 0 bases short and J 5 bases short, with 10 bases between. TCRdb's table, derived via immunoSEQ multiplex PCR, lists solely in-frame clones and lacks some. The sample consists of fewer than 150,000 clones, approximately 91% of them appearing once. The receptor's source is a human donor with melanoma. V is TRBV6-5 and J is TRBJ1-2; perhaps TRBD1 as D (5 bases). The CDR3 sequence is CASSYSRGLYGYTF. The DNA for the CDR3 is TGTGCCAGCAGTTACTCAAGGGGTTTGTATGGCTACACCTTC.